This entry is about one TCR beta chain. Its antigen remains unknown. This sample was taken from a study of shared clonotypes between healthy human individuals. Study information: Participating donors consisted of a couple of women and a few men aged 18 to 49. Each donor had three CD4 naive, three CD4 memory, two CD8 naive and one CD8 memory plate. Study-wide results and limits: The study found about 4.6% of naive CD4 clonotypes shared across a handful of donors.

Replicate PCRs for sorted subsets used around 200 ng DNA; this equaled some 30,000 T cell genomes. Method: immunoSEQ multiplex PCR; TCRdb's copy keeps in-frame clones and lacks some. The table lists approximately 1,500,000 clones, about 98% of them singletons. The junction had 15 bases not matched to a gene; V was cut back by 4 bases and J by 7 bases. Germline V lookup: CDR1 SGHDT, CDR2 YYEEEE. CDR3 size: 16 residues. Sequenced: naive CD4+ T cells sorted from blood. Sample subset: CD45RA+ positively selected. This TCR came from a man aged 25-45 years in good health. The genes are TRBV5-6 and TRBJ2-7; 9 bases map to TRBD2. CDR3 nucleotide sequence: TGTGCCAGCAGCCCTGGGGTGGTAGCGGGAGCTCGTGAGCAGTACTTC. The encoded protein is CASSPGVVAGAREQYF.